This entry is about one TCR beta chain. Its antigen is as yet unknown. This specimen belongs to a study of T cell responses to AZD1222 COVID-19 vaccine. Study-wide results and limits: Reportedly, close to half of spike-specific TCRs are directed against unmutated variant regions. Donors, mostly white British, included more females; clonal diversity was possibly underestimated. None of the repertoires were sampled until the peak T cell response had passed.

The germline CDR1 and CDR2 sequences are SNHLY and FYNNEI. J lost 1 base, V lost 8 bases, and 17 bases had no gene match. There are 19 residues in the CDR3. Clones were sequenced by immunoSEQ multiplex PCR, and TCRdb holds only the in-frame ones, with some missing. The sample includes more than 85,000 clones, about 88% seen only once; the top ten take roughly 18%. The rearrangement joins TRBV2 to TRBJ1-2, with 12 bases matching TRBD1. Sequences were derived from peripheral blood, sampled on day 0 of AZD1222 vaccination. This receptor was identified in an adult in good health. CDR3 coding DNA: TGTGCCAGCCCACGAGGGGCCGGGACAGGGGGCTTTAATAACTATGGCTACACCTTC. Its translation is CASPRGAGTGGFNNYGYTF.